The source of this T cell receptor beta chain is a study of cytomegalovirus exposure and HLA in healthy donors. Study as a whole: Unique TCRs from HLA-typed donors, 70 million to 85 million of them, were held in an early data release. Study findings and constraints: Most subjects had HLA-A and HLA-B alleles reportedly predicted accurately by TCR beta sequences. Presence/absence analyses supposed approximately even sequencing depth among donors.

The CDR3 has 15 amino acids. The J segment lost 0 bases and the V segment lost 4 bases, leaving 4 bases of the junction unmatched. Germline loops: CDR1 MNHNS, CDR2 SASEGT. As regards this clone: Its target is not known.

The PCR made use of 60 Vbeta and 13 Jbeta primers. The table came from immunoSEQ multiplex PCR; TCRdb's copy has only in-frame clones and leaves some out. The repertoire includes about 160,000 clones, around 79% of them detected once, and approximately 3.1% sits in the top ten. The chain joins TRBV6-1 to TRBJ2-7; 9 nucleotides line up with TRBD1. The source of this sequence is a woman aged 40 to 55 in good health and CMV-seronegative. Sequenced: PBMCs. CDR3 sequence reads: CASSGGTGSSYEQYF. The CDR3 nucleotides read TGTGCCAGCAGTGGCGGGACAGGGAGCTCCTACGAGCAGTACTTC.